Detailed here is one TCR beta chain. This specimen belongs to a study of T cells after somatic rescue of genetic block. Only in-frame clones appear in the TCRdb table, and some are missing; sequencing was by immunoSEQ multiplex PCR. The profile shows around 57,000 clones, roughly 96% of them singletons. The CDR3 loop spans 13 amino acids. CDR1 and CDR2 from the germline V gene are SGHDN and FVKESK. Trimming shortened V by 1 base and J by 5 bases, and 6 bases separated the two germline ends. The rearrangement uses TRBV14 and TRBJ2-1; D is uncertain. Sequenced material: peripheral blood mononuclear cells (PBMCs). The receptor was isolated from a child younger than two. CDR3 DNA: TGTGCCAGCAGCCAAGGAAAGGACAATGAGCAGTTCTTC. Its translation: CASSQGKDNEQFF.